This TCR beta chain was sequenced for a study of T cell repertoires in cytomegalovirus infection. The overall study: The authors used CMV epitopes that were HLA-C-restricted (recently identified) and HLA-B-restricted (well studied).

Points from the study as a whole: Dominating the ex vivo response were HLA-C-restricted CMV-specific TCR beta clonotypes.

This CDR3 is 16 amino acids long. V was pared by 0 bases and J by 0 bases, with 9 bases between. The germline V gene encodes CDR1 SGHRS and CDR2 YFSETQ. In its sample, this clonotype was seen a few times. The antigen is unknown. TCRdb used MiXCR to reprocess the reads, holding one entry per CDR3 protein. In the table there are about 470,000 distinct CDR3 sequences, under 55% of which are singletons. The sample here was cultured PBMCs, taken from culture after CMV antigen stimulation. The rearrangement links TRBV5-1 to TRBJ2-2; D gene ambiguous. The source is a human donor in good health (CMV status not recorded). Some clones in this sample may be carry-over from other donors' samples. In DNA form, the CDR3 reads TGCGCCAGCAGCTTGGATAGGGTATCGAACACCGGGGAGCTGTTTTTT. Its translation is CASSLDRVSNTGELFF. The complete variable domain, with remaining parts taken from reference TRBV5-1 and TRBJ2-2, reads KAGVTQTPRYLIKTRGQQVTLSCSPISGHRSVSWYQQTPGQGLQFLFEYFSETQRNKGNFPGRFSGRQFSNSRSEMNVSTLELGDSALYLCASSLDRVSNTGELFFGEGSRLTVL.